This T cell receptor beta chain was recovered during a study of CD8 T cells in ankylosing spondylitis. Study findings and constraints: Disease-linked clones reportedly concentrated significantly in matched ankylosing spondylitis synovial fluid.

CDR3 length: 16 amino acids. CDR1 and CDR2 (germline): SGHTA, FQGNSA. V trimming: 4 bases; J trimming: 3 bases; junction bases outside the gene matches: 3. The sample holds a few counts of this clonotype. Its antigen is not identified. Quantitative molecular-barcoded 5'-RACE generated the TCR beta libraries. TCRdb reanalysed the 5' RACE reads using MiXCR and keeps one entry per CDR3 protein. The sample records nearly 25,000 distinct CDR3 sequences, about a sixth being singletons. V gene TRBV7-2 combines with J gene TRBJ2-3; TRBD2 matches at 14 bases. This receptor was obtained from a male donor with ankylosing spondylitis or in good health (not recorded which). The sequencing sample was made of blood. CDR3 amino acids: CASSSRTSGGTDTQYF. CDR3 in DNA: TGTGCCAGCAGCTCCCGGACTAGCGGGGGGACAGATACGCAGTATTTT.